Listed below are T cell receptor beta chains from one sample, sequenced in a study of T cells in Graves' hyperthyroidism and ophthalmopathy. TCRdb re-analysed the multiplex PCR reads in MiXCR, keeping a single row per CDR3 protein. Of about 570,000 distinct CDR3 sequences detected, approximately 15% appear once; the ten largest clones hold approximately 14%. Source material: blood. The receptors were sampled from a woman aged 40-49 years with Graves' hyperthyroidism. The CDR3 runs from the conserved cysteine through the conserved F or W. The D gene is left open where the match is weak. Size is omitted from some rows. Given values are once, few, many or a class for expanded clones.

d_gene,j_gene,v_gene,abundance,CDR3aa,CDR3nt
-,TRBJ1-4,TRBV6-5,-,CASSNQVTTPHEKLFF,TGTGCCAGCAGTAACCAGGTCACAACTCCCCATGAAAAACTGTTTTTT
-,TRBJ2-7,TRBV2,many,CASSGRGTTQEQYF,TGTGCCAGCAGTGGGAGGGGGACCACTCAGGAGCAGTACTTC
TRBD1,TRBJ2-3,TRBV28,many,CASISGQNTDTQYF,TGTGCCAGCATCTCGGGACAGAACACAGATACGCAGTATTTT
-,TRBJ1-1,TRBV5-1,many,CASSLEILMNTEAFF,TGCGCCAGCAGCTTGGAGATCCTCATGAACACTGAAGCTTTCTTT
TRBD1,TRBJ1-5,TRBV30,few,CAWTGGGNQPQHF,TGTGCCTGGACAGGGGGCGGCAATCAGCCCCAGCATTTT
-,TRBJ2-3,TRBV27,many,CASSGRTSTDTQYF,TGTGCCAGCAGCGGCCGTACTAGCACAGATACGCAGTATTTT
-,TRBJ2-1,TRBV10-3,many,CAISETGKMNEQFF,TGTGCCATCAGTGAGACAGGGAAGATGAATGAGCAGTTCTTC
TRBD1,TRBJ2-1,TRBV15,-,CATSGAPGTGAEREQFF,TGTGCCACCAGCGGAGCTCCGGGGACAGGGGCCGAACGAGAGCAGTTCTTC
-,TRBJ2-7,TRBV11-2,many,CASSLLDFPYEQYF,TGTGCCAGCAGCCTGTTAGACTTCCCCTACGAGCAGTACTTC
-,TRBJ1-6,TRBV28,-,CASSLITGGDSPLHF,TGTGCCAGCAGTTTAATCACAGGAGGGGATTCACCCCTCCACTTT
-,TRBJ2-1,TRBV5-4,few,CASSSGLDRIRYNEQFF,TGTGCCAGCAGTTCCGGGTTAGACAGAATTCGATACAATGAGCAGTTCTTC
TRBD1,TRBJ2-7,TRBV7-2,many,CASSTSGTGDREQYF,TGTGCCAGCAGCACCTCCGGGACAGGGGATCGGGAGCAGTACTTC
TRBD1,TRBJ2-7,TRBV30,few,CAWSILSTGVSTYEQYF,TGTGCCTGGAGTATACTCTCAACAGGGGTAAGCACCTACGAGCAGTACTTC
TRBD1,TRBJ2-1,TRBV9,many,CASSTLPGQTSNEQFF,TGTGCCAGCAGCACTTTACCGGGACAGACATCCAATGAGCAGTTCTTC
-,TRBJ1-5,TRBV28,many,CASSLSGAIGNQPQHF,TGTGCCAGCAGTTTATCGGGGGCAATTGGCAATCAGCCCCAGCATTTT
TRBD1,TRBJ1-2,TRBV27,many,CASSLRGTANYGYTF,TGTGCCAGCAGTTTACGCGGGACAGCAAACTATGGCTACACCTTC